This T cell receptor beta chain was sequenced during a study of control samples from healthy donors and cancer patients. The V segment lost 0 bases and the J segment 12 bases; nucleotides outside the gene matches: 8. Germline loops: CDR1 SGHRS, CDR2 YFSETQ. This CDR3 comprises 14 residues. Method: immunoSEQ multiplex PCR; TCRdb's copy keeps in-frame clones and lacks some. The sample lists fewer than 300,000 clones, about 80% seen once, with roughly 15% in the top ten. V and J are TRBV5-1 and TRBJ2-1; 8 nucleotides agree with TRBD2. Material: PBMCs. This sequence was found in an older woman with lung cancer. The CDR3 protein is CASSLAFSGIGQFF. As DNA, the CDR3 is TGCGCCAGCAGCTTGGCCTTTAGCGGGATTGGGCAGTTCTTC. Using reference TRBV5-1 and TRBJ2-1 for the parts outside the CDR3, the full variable domain is KAGVTQTPRYLIKTRGQQVTLSCSPISGHRSVSWYQQTPGQGLQFLFEYFSETQRNKGNFPGRFSGRQFSNSRSEMNVSTLELGDSALYLCASSLAFSGIGQFFGPGTRLTVL.